These 16 T cell receptor beta chains came from one sample sequenced in a study of T cells after posttransplantation cyclophosphamide. Generated by immunoSEQ multiplex PCR, the TCRdb table keeps only in-frame clones and is missing some. The sample consists of over 8,000 clones, approximately 87% of them appearing once. Treatment was busulfan-fludarabine conditioning, a marrow graft, and cyclophosphamide on days +3 and +4. Sequencing used PBMCs, obtained after allogeneic stem cell transplant with posttransplant cyclophosphamide. The receptor set was obtained from a female patient in her forties or fifties who received an allogeneic stem cell transplant from an unrelated donor, was CMV-positive, and had no GVHD. Some T cells here may be from the graft donor.

CDR3 DNA: TGCGCCAGCAGTGACCGGGACACCTTCTACGAGCAGTACTTC. As protein: CASSDRDTFYEQYF. The chain joins TRBV10-1 to TRBJ2-7, with TRBD1 as a possible D gene (6 bases). Looked up from germline, CDR1 is WNHNN and CDR2 is SYGVQD (reference sequence). V lost 3 bases, J lost 3 bases, and 12 bases lay in between. The CDR3 covers 14 residues.

This clone was seen once. V gene TRBV4-2 combines with J gene TRBJ1-1, with D hard to call. Trimming left V 3 bases short and J 2 bases short, with 10 bases between. Germline V gives CDR1 LGHNA, CDR2 YNFKEQ. This CDR3 comprises 14 residues. The CDR3 DNA sequence: TGTGCCAGCAGCCATAGGAGGGAAAACACTGAAGCTTTCTTT. Translating it yields CASSHRRENTEAFF.

This rearrangement joins TRBV5-1 to TRBJ1-4, with a tentative D call TRBD1 (5 bases). Trimming removed 7 bases from V and 5 bases from J, with 15 bases in between. This CDR3 spans 14 amino acids. Germline V CDR1 and CDR2: SGHRS, YFSETQ. The CDR3: CASGLETGNEKLFF. The CDR3 nucleotides are TGCGCCAGCGGCCTAGAAACAGGAAATGAAAAACTGTTTTTT.

There are a few counts of this clone. This chain links TRBV10-2 with TRBJ1-1, with a possible D match to TRBD1 (6 bases). The CDR3 extends over 14 amino acids. Trimming left V 7 bases short and J 0 bases short, with 12 bases between. Germline V lookup: CDR1 WSHSY, CDR2 SAAADI. CDR3 loop: CASKIQGLNTEAFF. Here the CDR3 DNA reads TGCGCCAGCAAAATTCAGGGGCTGAACACTGAAGCTTTCTTT.

The CDR3 nucleotides are TGTGCCATCAGCACCATAGCGGGGCGCACCGGGGAGCTGTTTTTT. It yields the protein CAISTIAGRTGELFF. The chain links TRBV10-3 to TRBJ2-2, with 8 bases that match TRBD2. The CDR3 loop spans 15 amino acids. Germline V gives CDR1 ENHRY, CDR2 SYGVKD. Trimming removed 6 bases from V and 4 bases from J; junction bases left unmatched: 7.

The V call is TRBV5-1, the J call TRBJ2-5; TRBD1 might be the D (5 bases). CDR3 size: 14 residues. Deletions cut 1 base from V and 2 bases from J, with 9 bases between. CDR1 SGHRS and CDR2 YFSETQ come from the germline V gene. The CDR3 DNA sequence: TGCGCCAGCAGCTTGACTACAGGTCAAGAGACCCAGTACTTC. Translation gives CASSLTTGQETQYF.

The chain employs TRBV7-2 and TRBJ2-2, with 9 bases that match TRBD2. CDR1 is SGHTA and CDR2 is FQGNSA in the germline V gene. J gave up 0 bases and V 1 base, and 6 bases lay outside the gene matches. This CDR3 has 18 residues. The CDR3 spells CASSLVPSGGSNTGELFF. The CDR3 DNA reads as TGTGCCAGCAGCTTAGTCCCCAGCGGGGGGTCGAACACCGGGGAGCTGTTTTTT. Looking up the rest from reference TRBV7-2 and TRBJ2-2 gives the full variable domain: GAGVSQSPSNKVTEKGKDVELRCDPISGHTALYWYRQSLGQGLEFLIYFQGNSAPDKSGLPSDRFSAERTGGSVSTLTIQRTQQEDSAVYLCASSLVPSGGSNTGELFFGEGSRLTVL.

In its sample, this clone was seen once. This chain uses TRBV5-1 with TRBJ2-7; D may be TRBD2 (6 bases). V lost 4 bases to trimming and J lost 3 bases, with 17 bases between them. Germline values: CDR1 SGHRS, CDR2 YFSETQ. This CDR3 has 15 amino acids. CDR3 DNA: TGCGCCAGCAGCCCCACTCCGGAGGGCCTCTACGAGCAGTACTTC. As protein: CASSPTPEGLYEQYF.

The genes are TRBV14 and TRBJ1-1, with D unclear. The CDR3 length is 16 residues. Looked up from germline, CDR1 is SGHDN and CDR2 is FVKESK. The V end lost 3 bases, the J end lost 1 base, and 15 bases lay between the germline ends. Written as DNA, the CDR3 is TGTGCCAGCAGCCAGACACCGCTCCTCGCGAACACTGAAGCTTTCTTT. The encoded protein is CASSQTPLLANTEAFF.

The V gene is TRBV13, the J gene TRBJ2-2, with 8 bases aligning to TRBD2. The CDR3 is 15 amino acids. V shed 1 base and J 5 bases; nucleotides not matched to a gene: 3. Germline V lookup: CDR1 PRHDT, CDR2 FYEKMQ (reference sequence). CDR3 DNA sequence: TGTGCCAGCAGCTTAGTGCGGGGGGCGACCGGGGAGCTGTTTTTT. It is translated as CASSLVRGATGELFF. The entire variable domain, with the rest obtained from reference TRBV13 and TRBJ2-2, is as follows: AAGVIQSPRHLIKEKRETATLKCYPIPRHDTVYWYQQGPGQDPQFLISFYEKMQSDKGSIPDRFSAQQFSDYHSELNMSSLELGDSALYFCASSLVRGATGELFFGEGSRLTVL.

V gene TRBV12-5 combines with J gene TRBJ1-5, with TRBD1 identical over 9 bases. The junction had 9 bases not matched to a gene; V was cut back by 0 bases and J by 0 bases. The CDR3 sequence is 19 residues long. CDR1 and CDR2 from the germline V gene are LGHNT and FRNRAP. The CDR3 protein is CASGLVRGQGLYSNQPQHF. The CDR3 nucleotides read TGTGCTAGTGGTTTGGTACGGGGACAGGGATTGTATAGCAATCAGCCCCAGCATTTT.

The chain couples TRBV11-3 to TRBJ2-1; maybe TRBD2 (5 bases). This CDR3 contains 16 residues. The germline V and J ends were trimmed by 4 bases and 8 bases, with 21 bases remaining between them. Germline-derived CDR1 and CDR2 are SGHNT and YENEEA. The CDR3 here is CASSSGVLGGSDEQFF. The CDR3 nucleotides are TGTGCCAGCAGCTCCGGGGTTTTAGGCGGCTCGGATGAGCAGTTCTTC. Full variable domain (remainder filled in from reference TRBV11-3 and TRBJ2-1): EAGVVQSPRYKIIEKKQPVAFWCNPISGHNTLYWYLQNLGQGPELLIRYENEEAVDDSQLPKDRFSAERLKGVDSTLKIQPAELGDSAVYLCASSSGVLGGSDEQFFGPGTRLTVL.

This rearrangement joins TRBV6-1 to TRBJ1-5; 8 bases line up with TRBD1. Trimming removed 5 bases from V and 7 bases from J; junction bases left unmatched: 7. This CDR3 comprises 14 residues. Germline CDR1 MNHNS, CDR2 SASEGT. Here the CDR3 DNA reads TGTGCCAGCAGTTCAGGGGGCATTGGGCAGCCCCAGCATTTT. It is translated as CASSSGGIGQPQHF.

This chain uses TRBV5-1 with TRBJ1-1; 7 bases are shared with TRBD1. V was pared by 5 bases and J by 1 base, with 5 bases of the junction left unmatched. Germline lookup yields CDR1 SGHRS and CDR2 YFSETQ. The CDR3 loop spans 14 amino acids. As DNA, the CDR3 is TGCGCCAGCAGAACGGGACAGACGAACACTGAAGCTTTCTTT. Translated, it gives CASRTGQTNTEAFF.

The chain combines TRBV30 with TRBJ2-2, with 10 bases identical to TRBD2. The CDR3 length is 18 residues. V shed 0 bases and J 5 bases; nucleotides not matched to a gene: 12. The germline gives CDR1 GTSNPN, CDR2 SVGIG (reference sequence). The CDR3, as DNA: TGTGCCTGGAGTGTCGTACGAGCGGGGGGGCCCGGAACCGGGGAGCTGTTTTTT. It is translated as CAWSVVRAGGPGTGELFF.

V is TRBV2 and J is TRBJ1-2; weak D call: TRBD1 (5 bases). The V end lost 2 bases, the J end lost 3 bases, and 13 bases lay between the germline ends. Germline-derived CDR1 and CDR2 are SNHLY and FYNNEI. This CDR3 region has 15 residues. CDR3 coding DNA: TGTGCCAGCAGTGAAAACCAGGGACTATACTATGGCTACACCTTC. Translated, it gives CASSENQGLYYGYTF.